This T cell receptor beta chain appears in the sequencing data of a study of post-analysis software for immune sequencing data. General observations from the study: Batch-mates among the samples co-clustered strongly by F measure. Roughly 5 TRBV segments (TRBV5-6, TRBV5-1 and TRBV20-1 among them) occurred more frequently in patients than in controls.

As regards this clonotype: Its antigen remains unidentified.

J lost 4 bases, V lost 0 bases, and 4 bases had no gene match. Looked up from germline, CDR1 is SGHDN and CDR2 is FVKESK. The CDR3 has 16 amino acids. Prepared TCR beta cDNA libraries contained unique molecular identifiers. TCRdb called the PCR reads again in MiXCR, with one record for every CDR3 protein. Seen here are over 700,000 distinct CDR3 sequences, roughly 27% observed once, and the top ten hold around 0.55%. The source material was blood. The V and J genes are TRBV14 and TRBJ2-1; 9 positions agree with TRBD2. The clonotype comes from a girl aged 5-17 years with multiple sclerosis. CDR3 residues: CASSQDGLAGYNEQFF. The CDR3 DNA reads TGTGCCAGCAGCCAAGACGGCCTAGCGGGGTACAATGAGCAGTTCTTC.